In this sample, the clone carrying this T cell receptor beta chain is medium-sized. The antigen is unknown. Approximately 40,000 productive templates were obtained per sample on average. Data came from immunoSEQ multiplex PCR; TCRdb stores just in-frame clones and leaves some out. Of some 6,000 clones in the sample, under 85% were seen once. The sample originates from a study of STAT3 mutations in large granular lymphocyte leukemia. About the research overall: Roughly half of the longitudinally sequenced T-LGLL patients carried detectable canonical activating STAT3 mutations. More than half of T-LGLL patients received immunosuppressive therapy. General study findings and limits: Every T-cell large granular lymphocyte leukemia patient had at least one immunodominant TCR beta clonotype. After therapy, about 35% of the 18 patients switched clonotypes, all new clones STAT3 wild type.

The CDR3 consists of 15 residues. CDR1 and CDR2 from the germline V gene are SGHKS and YYEKEE (reference sequence). V was shortened by 3 bases and J by 0 bases, with 9 bases between the two germline ends. The TCR comes from a man in his forties or fifties with T-cell large granular lymphocyte leukemia. Some clones in this sample may be carry-over from other donors' samples. V is TRBV5-5 and J is TRBJ1-4; D is perhaps TRBD1 (6 bases). The sample taken for sequencing was peripheral blood mononuclear cells. The CDR3 DNA reads as TGTGCCAGCAGCTGGTCAGGGGCAACTAATGAAAAACTGTTTTTT. This encodes CASSWSGATNEKLFF.